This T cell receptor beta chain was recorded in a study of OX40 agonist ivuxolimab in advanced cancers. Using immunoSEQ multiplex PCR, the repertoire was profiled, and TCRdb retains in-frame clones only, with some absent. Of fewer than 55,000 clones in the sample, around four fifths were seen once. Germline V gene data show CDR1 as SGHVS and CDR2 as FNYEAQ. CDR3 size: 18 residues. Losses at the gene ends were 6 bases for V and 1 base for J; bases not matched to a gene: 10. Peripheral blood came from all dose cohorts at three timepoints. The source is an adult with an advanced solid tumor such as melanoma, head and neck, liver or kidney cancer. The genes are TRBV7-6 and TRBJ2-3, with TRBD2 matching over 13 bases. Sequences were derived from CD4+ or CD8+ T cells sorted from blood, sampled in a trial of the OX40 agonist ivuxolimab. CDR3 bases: TGTGCCAGCAGTTCTAGGGCACTAGCGGGAGGGGGCACAGATACGCAGTATTTT. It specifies CASSSRALAGGGTDTQYF.